These T cell receptor beta chains were read from a single sample in a study of Graves' ophthalmopathy and Graves' hyperthyroidism. MiXCR, run by TCRdb on the multiplex PCR reads, gives a single entry per CDR3 protein. The sample includes about 380,000 distinct CDR3 sequences, 15% of them seen just once. The sample taken for sequencing was peripheral blood. These TCRs come from a woman younger than 30 with stable Graves' hyperthyroidism. Each CDR3 is given with its conserved first and last residue. The order of the fields is V gene, D gene, clone size, J gene, CDR3 DNA, CDR3 protein. D genes are given only for firm matches. Clone size is not always given. Where it is, it says once, few, many or a class for expanded clones.

>TRBV9|-|many|TRBJ1-1
TGTGCCAGCAGCCTAGCCTCTTCGAACACTGAAGCTTTCTTT
CASSLASSNTEAFF
>TRBV6-1|TRBD2|many|TRBJ2-5
TGTGCCAGCAGTGAAGGTCCTAGCGGGGAGACCCAGTACTTC
CASSEGPSGETQYF
>TRBV4-1|-|few|TRBJ1-5
TGCGCCAGCAGCCGCAATTTTGGCAATCAGCCCCAGCATTTT
CASSRNFGNQPQHF
>TRBV10-2|-|-|TRBJ2-7
TGCGCCAGCAGAGACAGTCTGTCGGAGGGAAACGAGCAGTACTTC
CASRDSLSEGNEQYF
>TRBV28|-|-|TRBJ1-1
TGTGCCAGCAGTTTGCTGGTGGAGGGCACTGAAGCTTTCTTT
CASSLLVEGTEAFF
>TRBV12-3/TRBV12-4|TRBD1|many|TRBJ2-5
TGTGCCAGCAGTCCGGGACAGACCCAAGAGACCCAGTACTTC
CASSPGQTQETQYF
>TRBV24-1|-|many|TRBJ2-3
TGTGCCACCAGTGATTCTATAGGTACGCAGTATTTT
CATSDSIGTQYF
>TRBV29-1|-|many|TRBJ1-1
TGCAGCGTTAGAAGGGAGCACACTGAAGCTTTCTTT
CSVRREHTEAFF
>TRBV28|-|once|TRBJ2-5
TGTGCCAGCAGTTCTCGGGGGGGACAGCAAGAGACCCAGTACTTC
CASSSRGGQQETQYF
>TRBV18|-|-|TRBJ1-3
TGTGCCAGCTCACCAGTAACAGGGTTCTCTGGAAACACCATATATTTT
CASSPVTGFSGNTIYF
>TRBV12-3/TRBV12-4|-|many|TRBJ2-7
TGTGCCAGCAGTTTCCCACCCCGCTACGAGCAGTACTTC
CASSFPPRYEQYF
>TRBV5-1|-|many|TRBJ2-5
TGCGCCAGCTACTTAGCTGGGGCAGAAGAGACCCAGTACTTC
CASYLAGAEETQYF
>TRBV11-2|TRBD2|many|TRBJ2-5
TGTGCCAGCAGCTTAAGAGCGGGGGAGGAGACCCAGTACTTC
CASSLRAGEETQYF
>TRBV11-2|-|many|TRBJ1-1
TGTGCCAGCAGCCGACCCGCCCGGCGGTCCACGAACACTGAAGCTTTCTTT
CASSRPARRSTNTEAFF
>TRBV6-2/TRBV6-3|-|many|TRBJ2-7
TGTGCCAGCAGTACCCGGGAAGGCTACGAGCAGTACTTC
CASSTREGYEQYF
>TRBV11-2|TRBD2|many|TRBJ2-7
TGTGCCAGCAGCCTCCAAATTGGCGGGGGGGCCCACGAGCAGTACTTC
CASSLQIGGGAHEQYF
>TRBV24-1|TRBD1|many|TRBJ1-5
TGTGCCATCGGGGCAGGGGGTAATCAGCCCCAGCATTTT
CAIGAGGNQPQHF
>TRBV12-3/TRBV12-4|TRBD1|-|TRBJ1-1
TGTGCCAGCAGTCACACAGGGGGCGCGAGCAGTCGTCACACTGAAGCTTTCTTT
CASSHTGGASSRHTEAFF
>TRBV7-6|-|many|TRBJ2-5
TGTGCCAGCAGCTTAGTGACAGGCCAAGAGACCCAGTACTTC
CASSLVTGQETQYF
>TRBV9|-|-|TRBJ2-5
TGTGCCAGCAGCGTAGGGGCGGGGAACCCACAAGAGACCCAGTACTTC
CASSVGAGNPQETQYF
>TRBV7-2|TRBD2|many|TRBJ2-7
TGTGCCAGCAGCCCGAGACTAGCGGGGGCGGGGGAGCAGTACTTC
CASSPRLAGAGEQYF
>TRBV16|-|many|TRBJ2-7
TGTGCCAGCAGCCAATCGGCAACTTACTACGAGCAGTACTTC
CASSQSATYYEQYF
>TRBV12-3/TRBV12-4|-|many|TRBJ2-7
TGTGCCAGCAGTCTACTAAGAACCTACGAGCAGTACTTC
CASSLLRTYEQYF
>TRBV5-1|TRBD2|many|TRBJ2-1
TGCGCCAGCAGTACGAGCGGGGGGTCGGGGAATGAGCAGTTCTTC
CASSTSGGSGNEQFF
>TRBV10-3|TRBD1|few|TRBJ1-3
TGTGCCATCAGGCCGACAGGGTTAAGTGGAAACACCATATATTTT
CAIRPTGLSGNTIYF
>TRBV29-1|-|many|TRBJ2-7
TGCAGCGTTGAAGATCTGGGGGAGCCGTACTTC
CSVEDLGEPYF
>TRBV18|-|-|TRBJ2-2
TGTGCCAGCTCACCAATAGACGGCGCCACCGGGGAGCTGTTTTTT
CASSPIDGATGELFF
>TRBV6-1|-|many|TRBJ2-7
TGTGCCAGCAGTGACAGTAACTACGAGCAGTACTTC
CASSDSNYEQYF
>TRBV29-1|TRBD2|-|TRBJ2-7
TGCAGCGTTGTCGGGGGGACCTCCTACGAGCAGTACTTC
CSVVGGTSYEQYF
>TRBV6-5|-|-|TRBJ1-2
TGTGCCAGCAGTTACCGGGCAGGGGCCCAGGCGTGGGGCTACACCTTC
CASSYRAGAQAWGYTF
>TRBV6-1|TRBD1|many|TRBJ1-2
TGTGACACGAGGGCGACAGGGGAGTACTATGGCTACACCTTC
CDTRATGEYYGYTF
>TRBV12-3/TRBV12-4|TRBD1|many|TRBJ1-1
TGTGCCAGCAGTTTAAAGACAGGGGGCACTGAAGCTTTCTTT
CASSLKTGGTEAFF
>TRBV2|-|many|TRBJ1-5
TGTGCCAGCAGTGAGGCTCACCGCAATCAGCCCCAGCATTTT
CASSEAHRNQPQHF